This is a list of T cell receptor beta chains from one sample in a study of blood T cell repertoires in COVID-19. Produced via immunoSEQ multiplex PCR; TCRdb's table is partial and in-frame only. Of approximately 300,000 clones in the sample, approximately 86% were seen once. Source material: peripheral blood. Receptors were obtained from a human donor with COVID-19, enrolled during active disease. The donor label of this sample is uncertain. Each CDR3 is given with its conserved first and last residue. Each record gives: J gene, clone size, V gene, CDR3 protein. Only part of the rows carry a size: once, few, many, or a class if the clone is expanded.

>TRBJ2-7|-|TRBV11-2
CASSLNSGWSSYEQYF
>TRBJ2-2|-|TRBV6-2/TRBV6-3
CASSLIYPVGELFF
>TRBJ1-1|once|TRBV12-3/TRBV12-4
CASSLGSVPEAFF
>TRBJ2-1|-|TRBV6-2/TRBV6-3
CASSPPRVAGARANEQFF
>TRBJ1-1|-|TRBV10-3
CAIRGQILNTEAFF
>TRBJ2-3|-|TRBV9
CASSVALSGYYTDTQYF
>TRBJ2-1|-|TRBV27
CASSLSPIEQFF
>TRBJ2-2|-|TRBV10-2
CASFRDRESTGELFF
>TRBJ1-1|-|TRBV5-1
CASSLDIYTEAFF
>TRBJ1-2|once|TRBV28
CASSPRGDGTNYGYTF
>TRBJ2-7|-|TRBV7-2
CASSRREGLYEQYF
>TRBJ2-2|-|TRBV6-2/TRBV6-3
CASSYYLPPTSGSTNTGELFF
>TRBJ2-7|-|TRBV5-1
CASSNPGQHYEQYF
>TRBJ2-1|once|TRBV7-2
CASSTRRTSKYNEQFF
>TRBJ2-1|-|TRBV18
CASSPTERGNEQFF
>TRBJ2-1|once|TRBV2
CASGLTTVNEQFF
>TRBJ1-2|-|TRBV9
CASSPTGRYYGYTF
>TRBJ1-1|-|TRBV10-3
CAITTAGGNTEAFF
>TRBJ1-2|-|TRBV30
CAWGVQADYGYTF
>TRBJ2-3|-|TRBV3-1/TRBV3-2
CASSPRSGYTDTQYF
>TRBJ1-2|-|TRBV18
CASSPVQPGLRGYTF
>TRBJ1-5|-|TRBV19
CASSIDRDIQPQHF
>TRBJ2-5|-|TRBV3-1/TRBV3-2
CASSQESQNQETQYF
>TRBJ1-6|once|TRBV7-8
CASSLAGTADSPLHF
>TRBJ2-5|-|TRBV7-7
CASSSRSGVQYF